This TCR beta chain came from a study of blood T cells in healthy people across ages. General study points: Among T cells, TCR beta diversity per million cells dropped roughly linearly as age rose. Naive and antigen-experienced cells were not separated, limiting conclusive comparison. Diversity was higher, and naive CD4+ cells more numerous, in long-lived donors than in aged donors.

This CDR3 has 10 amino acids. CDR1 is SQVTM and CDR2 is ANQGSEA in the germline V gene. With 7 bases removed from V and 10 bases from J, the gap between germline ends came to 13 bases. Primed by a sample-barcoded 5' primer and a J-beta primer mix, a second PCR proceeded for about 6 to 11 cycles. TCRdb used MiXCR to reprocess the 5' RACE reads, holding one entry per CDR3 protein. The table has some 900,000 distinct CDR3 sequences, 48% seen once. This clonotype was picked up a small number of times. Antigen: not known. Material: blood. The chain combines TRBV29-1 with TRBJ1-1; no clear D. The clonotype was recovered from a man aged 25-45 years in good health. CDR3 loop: CSATEAGAFF. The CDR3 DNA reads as TGCAGCGCTACAGAGGCCGGAGCTTTCTTT.